This TCR beta chain was recovered during a study of high-grade serous ovarian cancer treatment subgroups. Study-level information: Each sample yielded on average around 7,300 unique TCR beta rearrangements from around 15,000 reads.

Tumor samples were obtained before definitive surgery or chemotherapy. In regard to this clone: The antigen is not known.

The assay was immunoSEQ multiplex PCR, and TCRdb's table has in-frame clones only and misses some. This sample has some 40,000 clones, with around three quarters found just once. General observations from the study: Repertoire similarity ranged about 0.095 to 0.8 between tumors of one patient. Spatial context was lost because tumors were sequenced in bulk.

The J segment lost 1 base and the V segment lost 1 base, leaving 9 bases of the junction unmatched. Looked up from germline, CDR1 is LGHNA and CDR2 is YSLEER. The CDR3 consists of 18 residues. The receptor was derived from a human donor with high-grade serous ovarian cancer. This chain uses TRBV4-3 with TRBJ2-4, with TRBD1 matching over 8 bases. Sequencing input: tumor tissue. The CDR3 DNA reads as TGCGCCAGCAGCCAAGTAGGCATACAGGGGGAGGCCAAAAACATTCAGTACTTC. As protein: CASSQVGIQGEAKNIQYF.